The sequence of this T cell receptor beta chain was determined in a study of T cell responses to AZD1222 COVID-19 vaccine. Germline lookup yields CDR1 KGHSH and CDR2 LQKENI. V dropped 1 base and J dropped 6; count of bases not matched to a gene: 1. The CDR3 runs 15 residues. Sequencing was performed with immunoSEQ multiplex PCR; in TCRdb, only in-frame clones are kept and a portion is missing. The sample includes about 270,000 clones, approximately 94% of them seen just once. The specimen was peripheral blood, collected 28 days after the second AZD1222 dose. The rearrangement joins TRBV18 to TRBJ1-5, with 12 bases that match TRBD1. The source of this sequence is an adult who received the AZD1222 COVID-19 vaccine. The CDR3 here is CASSPQGQGAQPQHF. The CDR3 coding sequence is TGTGCCAGCTCACCACAGGGACAGGGGGCTCAGCCCCAGCATTTT.